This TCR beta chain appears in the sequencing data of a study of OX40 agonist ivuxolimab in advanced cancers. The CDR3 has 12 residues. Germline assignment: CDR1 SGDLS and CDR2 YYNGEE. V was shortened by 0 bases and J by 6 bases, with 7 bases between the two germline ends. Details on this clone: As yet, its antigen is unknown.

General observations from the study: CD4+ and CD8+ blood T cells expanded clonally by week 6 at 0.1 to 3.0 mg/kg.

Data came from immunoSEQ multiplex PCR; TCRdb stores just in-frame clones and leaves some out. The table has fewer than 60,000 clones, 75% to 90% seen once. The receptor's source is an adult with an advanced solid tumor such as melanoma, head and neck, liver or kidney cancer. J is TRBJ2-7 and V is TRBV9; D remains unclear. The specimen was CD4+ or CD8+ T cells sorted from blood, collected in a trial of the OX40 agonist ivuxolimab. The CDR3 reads CASSVVDSEQYF. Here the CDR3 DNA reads TGTGCCAGCAGCGTAGTGGATAGCGAGCAGTACTTC.